This T cell receptor beta chain was retrieved from a study of CD8+ T cells in alopecia areata. Extracted RNA was reverse transcribed, and the resulting cDNA served as sequencing template. Here immunoSEQ multiplex PCR was the method, and the copy in TCRdb shows in-frame clones only, minus some. This table holds more than 90,000 clones, 55% to 65% found once. The germline CDR1 and CDR2 sequences are SGHTA and FQGNSA. Trimming took off 3 bases at V and 2 bases at J, with 8 bases between the two ends. The CDR3 runs 15 residues. Sequencing was carried out using CD4+ T cells sorted from blood. This TCR was recovered from a human donor in good health. The gene calls are TRBV7-2 and TRBJ2-6; D gene uncertain. The CDR3 sequence is CASSFNRAGANVLTF. The CDR3 DNA follows: TGTGCCAGCAGCTTCAATCGGGCTGGGGCCAACGTCCTGACTTTC. Variable domain in full (rest from reference TRBV7-2 and TRBJ2-6): GAGVSQSPSNKVTEKGKDVELRCDPISGHTALYWYRQSLGQGLEFLIYFQGNSAPDKSGLPSDRFSAERTGGSVSTLTIQRTQQEDSAVYLCASSFNRAGANVLTFGAGSRLTVL.